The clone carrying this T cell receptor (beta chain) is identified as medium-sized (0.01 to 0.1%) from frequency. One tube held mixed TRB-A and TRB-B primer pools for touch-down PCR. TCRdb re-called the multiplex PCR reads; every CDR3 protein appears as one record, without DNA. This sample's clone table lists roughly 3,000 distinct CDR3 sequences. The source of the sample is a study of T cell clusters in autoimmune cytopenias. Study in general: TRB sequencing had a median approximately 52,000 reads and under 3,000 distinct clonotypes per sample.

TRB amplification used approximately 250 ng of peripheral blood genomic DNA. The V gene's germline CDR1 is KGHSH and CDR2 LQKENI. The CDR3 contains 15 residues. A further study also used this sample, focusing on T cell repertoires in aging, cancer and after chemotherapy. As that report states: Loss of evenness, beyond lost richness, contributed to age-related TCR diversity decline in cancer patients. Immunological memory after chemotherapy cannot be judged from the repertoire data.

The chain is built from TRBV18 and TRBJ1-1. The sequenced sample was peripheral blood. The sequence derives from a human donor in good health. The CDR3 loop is CASSPRDLKDTEAFF.